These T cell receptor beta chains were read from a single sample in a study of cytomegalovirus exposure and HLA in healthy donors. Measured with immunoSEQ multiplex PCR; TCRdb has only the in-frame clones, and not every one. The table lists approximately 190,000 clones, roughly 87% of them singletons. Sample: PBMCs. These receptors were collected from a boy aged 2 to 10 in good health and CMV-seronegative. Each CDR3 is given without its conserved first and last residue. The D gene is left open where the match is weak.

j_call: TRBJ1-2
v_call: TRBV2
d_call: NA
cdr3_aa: ASSGSSYGYT

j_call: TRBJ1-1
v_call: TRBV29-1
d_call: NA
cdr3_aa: SATDPKGQHTEAF

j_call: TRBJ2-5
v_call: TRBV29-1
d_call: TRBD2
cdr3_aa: SVTLAGNAGETQY

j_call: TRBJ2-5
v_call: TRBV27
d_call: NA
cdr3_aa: ASSLLAGYQETQY

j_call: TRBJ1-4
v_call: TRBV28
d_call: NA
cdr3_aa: ASQDRSYEKLF

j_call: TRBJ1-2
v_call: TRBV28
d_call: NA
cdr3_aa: ASSFRRPSYGYT

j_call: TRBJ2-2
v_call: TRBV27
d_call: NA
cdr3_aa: ASSPARARGGELF

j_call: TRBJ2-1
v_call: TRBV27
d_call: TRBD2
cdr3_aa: ASSSQSGSLYNEQF

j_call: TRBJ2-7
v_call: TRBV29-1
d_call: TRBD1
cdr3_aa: SVSQGEPYEQY

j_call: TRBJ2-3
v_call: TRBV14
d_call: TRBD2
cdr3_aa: ASSPLTTSGLTDTQY

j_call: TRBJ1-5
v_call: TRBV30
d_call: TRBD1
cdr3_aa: AWSDGTGGLQPQH

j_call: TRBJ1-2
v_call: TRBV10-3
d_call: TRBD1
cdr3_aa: AISEGQGIIYGYT

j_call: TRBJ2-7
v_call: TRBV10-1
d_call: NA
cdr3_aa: ASAPSRDSYEQY

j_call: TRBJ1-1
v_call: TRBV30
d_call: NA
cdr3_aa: ACIVETEAF

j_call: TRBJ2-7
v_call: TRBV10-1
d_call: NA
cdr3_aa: ATIDWGDSTYEQY

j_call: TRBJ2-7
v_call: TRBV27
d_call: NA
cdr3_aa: ASSLARGYEQY

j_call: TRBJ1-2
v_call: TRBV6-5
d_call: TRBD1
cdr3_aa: ASSSAGGARGYT

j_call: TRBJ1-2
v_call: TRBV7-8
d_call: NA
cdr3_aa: ASSQEDRLNYGYT

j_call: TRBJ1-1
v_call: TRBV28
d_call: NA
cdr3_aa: ASILQGNTEAF

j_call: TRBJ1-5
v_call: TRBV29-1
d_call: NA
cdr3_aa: SVERAAQSNQPQH

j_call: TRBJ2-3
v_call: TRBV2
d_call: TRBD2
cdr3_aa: ASSAGREDTQY

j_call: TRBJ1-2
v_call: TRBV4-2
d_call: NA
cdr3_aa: ASSQDRTGGYT

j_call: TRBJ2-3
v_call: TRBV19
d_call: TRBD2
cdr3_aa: AFLPGLAPRPSDTQY

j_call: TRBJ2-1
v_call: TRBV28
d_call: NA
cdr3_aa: ASSSPPHEQF

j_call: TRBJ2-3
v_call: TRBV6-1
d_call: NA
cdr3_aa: ASSERGRRNTDTQY

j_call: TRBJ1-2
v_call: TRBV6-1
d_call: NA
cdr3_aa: ASSPMDGDYGYT

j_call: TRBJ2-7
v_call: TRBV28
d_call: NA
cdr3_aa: ASSSPGLSYEQY

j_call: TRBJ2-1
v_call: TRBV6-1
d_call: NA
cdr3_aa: ASSDGDNYNEQF

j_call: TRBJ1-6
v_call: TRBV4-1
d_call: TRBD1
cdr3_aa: ASSQDRTGAGSPLH

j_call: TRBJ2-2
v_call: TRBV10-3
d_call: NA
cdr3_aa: ATRVQGPTGELF

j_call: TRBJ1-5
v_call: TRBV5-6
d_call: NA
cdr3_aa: ASSLRQGQPQH

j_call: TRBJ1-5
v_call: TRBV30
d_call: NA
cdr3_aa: AWSTDGGQPQH

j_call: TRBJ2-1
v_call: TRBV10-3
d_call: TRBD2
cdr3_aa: AISESTSGGPNYNEQF

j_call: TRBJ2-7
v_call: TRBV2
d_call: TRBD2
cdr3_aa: ASSGLAGAYEQY

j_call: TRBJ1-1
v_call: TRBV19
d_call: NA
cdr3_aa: ASRGGAGNIGTEAF

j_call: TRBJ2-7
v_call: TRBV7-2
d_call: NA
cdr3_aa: ASSLWGTSLPEQY

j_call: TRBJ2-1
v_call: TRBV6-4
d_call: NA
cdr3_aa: ASSESGTDEQF

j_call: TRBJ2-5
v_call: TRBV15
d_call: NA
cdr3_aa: ATGAAQETQY

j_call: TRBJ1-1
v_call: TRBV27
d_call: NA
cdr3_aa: ASSFDRSTEAF

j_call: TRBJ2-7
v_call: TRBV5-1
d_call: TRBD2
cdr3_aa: ASKREGQQH